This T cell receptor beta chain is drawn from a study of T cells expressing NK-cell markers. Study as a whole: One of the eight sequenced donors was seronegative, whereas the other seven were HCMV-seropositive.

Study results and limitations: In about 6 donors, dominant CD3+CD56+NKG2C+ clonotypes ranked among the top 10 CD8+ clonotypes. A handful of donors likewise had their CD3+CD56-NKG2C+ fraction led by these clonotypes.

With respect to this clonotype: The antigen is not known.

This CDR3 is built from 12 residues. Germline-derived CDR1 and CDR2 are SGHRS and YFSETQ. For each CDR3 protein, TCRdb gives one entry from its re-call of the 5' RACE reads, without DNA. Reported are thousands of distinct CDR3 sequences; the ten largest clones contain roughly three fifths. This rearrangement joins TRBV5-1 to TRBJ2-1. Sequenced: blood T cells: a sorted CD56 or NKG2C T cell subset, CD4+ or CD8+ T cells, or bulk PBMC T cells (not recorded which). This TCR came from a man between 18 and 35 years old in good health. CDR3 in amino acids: CASSVEANEQFF.